The 32 T cell receptor beta chains below all came from one sample that was sequenced in a study of identical twins. One entry per CDR3 protein, called by TCRdb with MiXCR from the 5' RACE reads. This sample carries roughly 540,000 distinct CDR3 sequences, roughly a fifth of them seen once, and the ten largest clones take 0.91%. In addition, the sample was reused for a study of T cells expressing NK-cell markers.

Sequences were obtained from CD4+ T cells sorted from blood. The receptors derive from a woman between 18 and 29 years old in good health.

V usage is TRBV9 and J usage is TRBJ2-1; D may be TRBD2 (7 bases). Between the trimmed V and J ends, which lost 3 bases and 9 bases, there was a span of 19 bases. The CDR3 covers 15 residues. Per the germline V gene, CDR1 is SGDLS and CDR2 is YYNGEE. DNA for the CDR3: TGTGCCAGCAGCGCGCTAGCGGAGGGGGGGAGTGAGCAGTTCTTC. It is translated as CASSALAEGGSEQFF.

The J gene is TRBJ2-5, the V gene TRBV5-1; D ambiguous. The germline V gene encodes CDR1 SGHRS and CDR2 YFSETQ. The CDR3 has 12 amino acids. V was trimmed by 4 bases and J by 2 bases, leaving 6 bases between them. The CDR3 loop is CASSPEQETQYF. Written as DNA, the CDR3 is TGCGCCAGCAGCCCTGAACAAGAGACCCAGTACTTC. The full variable domain, with the rest looked up from reference TRBV5-1 and TRBJ2-5, is KAGVTQTPRYLIKTRGQQVTLSCSPISGHRSVSWYQQTPGQGLQFLFEYFSETQRNKGNFPGRFSGRQFSNSRSEMNVSTLELGDSALYLCASSPEQETQYFGPGTRLLVL.

This clonotype was recorded a few times. The V gene is TRBV11-3, the J gene TRBJ1-2; D is ambiguous. Germline CDR1 SGHNT, CDR2 YENEEA. CDR3 length: 12 residues. Trimming took off 1 base at V and 10 bases at J, with 10 bases between the two ends. CDR3 in DNA: TGTGCCAGCAGCTTAGTCCCCGTGTTCTACACCTTC. The encoded protein is CASSLVPVFYTF.

The rearrangement joins TRBV7-2 to TRBJ2-1, with TRBD2 as a possible D gene (6 bases). The CDR3 has 16 residues. V lost 10 bases and J 6 bases, leaving 25 bases between the germline ends. Germline assignment: CDR1 SGHTA and CDR2 FQGNSA. The CDR3 nucleotides are TGTGCCATCCTCACTTCGCGGGGCAGGTCATTCAATGAGCAGTTCTTC. Translation gives CAILTSRGRSFNEQFF.

This clonotype was counted between two and nine times. A much bigger clone sits one base away, suggesting this may be a read error. The chain joins TRBV20-1 to TRBJ1-1; no firm D call. The CDR3 length is 12 residues. CDR1 is DFQATT, CDR2 SNEGSKA, per germline (reference sequence). Trimming pared 2 bases from V and 1 base from J, leaving 5 bases between. CDR3 sequence reads: CSARHGNTEAFF. The DNA of the CDR3 is TGCAGTGCTAGACACGGGAACACTGAAGCTTTCTTT.

V gene TRBV7-8 combines with J gene TRBJ2-1; D not resolved. There are 13 residues in the CDR3. Germline V gene lookup returns CDR1 SGHVS and CDR2 FQNEAQ. The ends were cut back, 1 base at V and 10 bases at J, with 11 bases in the middle. The CDR3 region has the DNA TGTGCCAGCAGCTTAGTGGACGGCCGGGAGCAGTTCTTC. Protein: CASSLVDGREQFF.

The V and J genes are TRBV25-1 and TRBJ1-1, with TRBD1 as a possible D gene (5 bases). Germline V lookup: CDR1 MGHDK, CDR2 SYGVNS. The CDR3 covers 15 residues. Trimming pared 2 bases from V and 3 bases from J, leaving 13 bases between. The CDR3 bases are TGTGCCAGCAGTGAAGGCTCGGGGACGTACACTGAAGCTTTCTTT. Protein: CASSEGSGTYTEAFF.

This clonotype was observed a handful of times. The gene calls are TRBV20-1 and TRBJ2-5, with 9 nucleotides matching TRBD2. The length of the CDR3 is 14 residues. The germline CDR1 and CDR2 sequences are DFQATT and SNEGSKA (reference sequence). The V gene end was trimmed by 5 bases and the J gene end by 7 bases; junction bases not matched to a gene: 11. CDR3 sequence (DNA): TGCAGTGCTCGAGGGGCTAGCGGGATCGTGACCCAGTACTTC. Amino acid sequence: CSARGASGIVTQYF.

This clonotype was seen more than once but under ten times. The chain recombines TRBV14 with TRBJ1-2; possible D gene TRBD1, 5 bases. Looked up from germline, CDR1 is SGHDN and CDR2 is FVKESK. The CDR3 extends over 15 amino acids. Trimming took 0 bases from V and 4 from J, leaving 12 bases between them. For the CDR3, the DNA is TGTGCCAGCAGCCAAGATCTCGGGACGGTCTATGGCTACACCTTC. The encoded protein is CASSQDLGTVYGYTF. The full variable domain, with the rest looked up from reference TRBV14 and TRBJ1-2, is EAGVTQFPSHSVIEKGQTVTLRCDPISGHDNLYWYRRVMGKEIKFLLHFVKESKQDESGMPNNRFLAERTGGTYSTLKVQPAELEDSGVYFCASSQDLGTVYGYTFGSGTRLTVV.

This clonotype was seen a handful of times. This chain connects TRBV5-1 to TRBJ2-5, with D perhaps matching TRBD1 or TRBD2 (5 bases each). The ends were cut back, 1 base at V and 0 bases at J, with 10 bases in the middle. CDR1 is SGHRS and CDR2 is YFSETQ in the germline V gene. This CDR3 is built from 15 residues. The CDR3, as DNA: TGCGCCAGCAGCTTGTTGGGGACCGACCAAGAGACCCAGTACTTC. Protein product: CASSLLGTDQETQYF.

This rearrangement joins TRBV14 to TRBJ2-3, with D possibly matching TRBD1 (6 bases). V was clipped by 4 bases and J by 0 bases, with 17 bases between them. The CDR3 sequence is 17 residues long. Per the germline V gene, CDR1 is SGHDN and CDR2 is FVKESK. CDR3 loop: CASSRRLGHHSTDTQYF. The CDR3 coding sequence is TGTGCCAGCAGCCGGCGCTTGGGACATCACAGCACAGATACGCAGTATTTT. The full variable domain, rest sourced from reference TRBV14 and TRBJ2-3, is EAGVTQFPSHSVIEKGQTVTLRCDPISGHDNLYWYRRVMGKEIKFLLHFVKESKQDESGMPNNRFLAERTGGTYSTLKVQPAELEDSGVYFCASSRRLGHHSTDTQYFGPGTRLTVL.

This clonotype was found a few times. The genes are TRBV5-4 and TRBJ2-1; 10 bases fit TRBD2. The V gene's germline CDR1 is SGHNT and CDR2 YYREEE (reference sequence). The trim removed 0 bases at V and 14 bases at J, leaving 11 bases unmatched. The CDR3 contains 15 residues. The DNA for the CDR3 is TGTGCCAGCAGCTTGGTCAGCGGGGGGGCACTATCGGAGTTCTTC. Its translation is CASSLVSGGALSEFF.

The V and J genes are TRBV12-3 or TRBV12-4 and TRBJ1-2, with D maybe TRBD1 (5 bases). V gave up 9 bases and J gave up 8 bases, with 16 bases separating them. The CDR3 runs 12 residues. DNA of the CDR3: TGTGCCAGTTGGGAGGGGATATCGGGCTACACCTTC. Protein: CASWEGISGYTF.

V usage is TRBV11-1 and J usage is TRBJ2-1; 11 bases agree with TRBD2. This CDR3 is 20 amino acids long. Per germline, CDR1 SGHAT and CDR2 FQDESV (reference sequence). J lost 4 bases, V lost 5 bases, and 19 bases had no gene match. The CDR3 region is CASSEPGGLAVTWRYNEQFF. CDR3 bases: TGTGCCAGCAGCGAACCAGGGGGACTAGCGGTTACTTGGCGATACAATGAGCAGTTCTTC.

This clonotype appeared a few times. The chain couples TRBV10-3 to TRBJ2-1; TRBD1 is a possible D gene (5 bases). The CDR3 has 11 residues. The V end was cut by 7 bases, the J end by 10 bases, with 11 bases between. CDR1 and CDR2 (germline): ENHRY, SYGVKD. The CDR3 nucleotides read TGTGCCATCAAGACCCCAGGGGAGCAGTTCTTC. Its protein product is CAIKTPGEQFF.

The sample holds a few counts of this clonotype. The chain is built from TRBV12-3 or TRBV12-4 and TRBJ1-3; D call uncertain. V was trimmed by 5 bases and J by 1 base, leaving 12 bases between them. CDR3 size: 15 residues. CDR3 loop: CASSPTDGSGNTIYF. The CDR3 DNA sequence: TGTGCCAGCAGTCCCACGGACGGTTCTGGAAACACCATATATTTT.

V and J are TRBV5-5 and TRBJ2-7; 10 bases map to TRBD1. The V gene's germline CDR1 is SGHKS and CDR2 YYEKEE (reference sequence). This CDR3 is 15 amino acids long. The trim removed 3 bases at V and 6 bases at J, leaving 9 bases unmatched. The CDR3 reads CASSSRLGTGAEQYF. The CDR3 DNA reads TGTGCCAGCAGCTCGAGGCTCGGGACAGGGGCCGAGCAGTACTTC.

This clonotype was counted between two and nine times. In DNA, the CDR3 is TGCAGTGCTAGTCTGGTAACTCAAGAGACCCAGTACTTC. This codes for CSASLVTQETQYF. The rearrangement uses TRBV20-1 and TRBJ2-5; D uncertain. The CDR3 runs 13 residues. From germline, CDR1 is DFQATT and CDR2 SNEGSKA (reference sequence). With 3 bases removed from V and 2 bases from J, the gap between germline ends came to 10 bases.

This chain connects TRBV20-1 to TRBJ2-7; 7 bases match TRBD2. The ends lost 5 bases at V and 2 bases at J; junction bases unmatched: 6. The CDR3 is 13 residues long. Germline assignment: CDR1 DFQATT and CDR2 SNEGSKA (reference sequence). CDR3 nucleotide sequence: TGCAGTGCTCCAGCGGGAACCCCCTACGAGCAGTACTTC. It encodes CSAPAGTPYEQYF.

The chain is built from TRBV9 and TRBJ2-2; perhaps D is TRBD1 or TRBD2 (6 bases each). Germline values: CDR1 SGDLS, CDR2 YYNGEE. Between the trimmed V and J ends, which lost 2 bases and 9 bases, there was a span of 14 bases. The CDR3 consists of 14 residues. The CDR3 nucleotides read TGTGCCAGCAGCGTTGGGGGGCCCCTCCGGGAGCTGTTTTTT. This gives the protein CASSVGGPLRELFF.

The chain uses TRBV20-1 and TRBJ2-3; the match to TRBD2 covers 12 bases. The CDR3 loop spans 14 amino acids. With V trimmed by 4 bases and J by 4 bases, 3 bases remained unmatched. Germline V gene lookup returns CDR1 DFQATT and CDR2 SNEGSKA (reference sequence). The CDR3: CSANLAGGPDTQYF. The CDR3 nucleotides read TGCAGTGCTAATCTAGCGGGGGGGCCAGATACGCAGTATTTT.

This clonotype has a handful of counts. The chain recombines TRBV5-1 with TRBJ2-5, with TRBD1 as a possible D gene (5 bases). Germline CDR1 SGHRS, CDR2 YFSETQ. The CDR3 extends over 13 amino acids. V dropped 4 bases and J dropped 5 bases, with 12 bases sitting between them. The CDR3 sequence: CASSLQGEETQYF. In DNA, the CDR3 is TGCGCCAGCAGCCTCCAGGGTGAGGAGACCCAGTACTTC. Using reference TRBV5-1 and TRBJ2-5 for the parts outside the CDR3, the full variable domain is KAGVTQTPRYLIKTRGQQVTLSCSPISGHRSVSWYQQTPGQGLQFLFEYFSETQRNKGNFPGRFSGRQFSNSRSEMNVSTLELGDSALYLCASSLQGEETQYFGPGTRLLVL.

The V call is TRBV6-1, the J call TRBJ2-6; TRBD2 might be the D (5 bases). V dropped 7 bases and J dropped 3 bases, with 22 bases sitting between them. In germline, CDR1 is MNHNS, CDR2 SASEGT. This CDR3 spans 18 amino acids. The CDR3 nucleotides are TGTGCCAGCATCGGTGTGAGGGCGTGGGGTTTTGGGGCCAACGTCCTGACTTTC. As protein: CASIGVRAWGFGANVLTF.

This chain connects TRBV7-9 to TRBJ1-1; 7 bases agree with TRBD1. Germline V CDR1 and CDR2: SEHNR, FQNEAQ (reference sequence). CDR3 length equals 15 residues. V trimming: 6 bases; J trimming: 1 base; junction bases outside the gene matches: 8. CDR3 loop: CASSILGQTNTEAFF. The CDR3 nucleotides are TGTGCCAGCAGTATATTGGGACAGACGAACACTGAAGCTTTCTTT.

This clonotype occurred a few times. The gene calls are TRBV15 and TRBJ2-5, with TRBD1 matching over 7 bases. CDR1 LNHNV and CDR2 YYDKDF come from the germline V gene (reference sequence). Trimming took 1 base from V and 2 from J; bases not matched to a gene: 4. The CDR3 extends over 15 amino acids. The CDR3: CATSRGAGGQETQYF. The CDR3 coding sequence is TGTGCCACCAGCAGAGGAGCAGGGGGACAAGAGACCCAGTACTTC.

This clonotype was seen a handful of times. The V and J genes are TRBV6-5 and TRBJ2-5, with D possibly matching TRBD1 (5 bases). Germline V gene data show CDR1 as MNHEY and CDR2 as SVGAGI. V was pared by 2 bases and J by 1 base, with 8 bases between. The CDR3 totals 14 residues. The CDR3 reads CASSYVGVQETQYF. The CDR3 coding sequence is TGTGCCAGCAGTTACGTAGGGGTCCAAGAGACCCAGTACTTC.

The chain recombines TRBV5-5 with TRBJ2-7, with D uncertain. Germline values: CDR1 SGHKS, CDR2 YYEKEE (reference sequence). The CDR3 covers 13 residues. The ends were cut back, 6 bases at V and 6 bases at J, with 16 bases in the middle. The CDR3 loop is CASTARLPCEQYF. CDR3 sequence (DNA): TGTGCCAGCACGGCCAGGCTCCCCTGCGAGCAGTACTTC.

A remark on this clonotype: Germline and junction disagree at one end, which may indicate a read error. This sequence joins TRBV6-1 and TRBJ2-7, with a tentative D call TRBD1 (5 bases). Germline V gives CDR1 MNHNS, CDR2 SASEGT. The CDR3 covers 14 residues. Here the CDR3 DNA reads TGTGCAAGCACCAGACAGCAAACTTCCTACGAGCAGTACTTC. Protein: CASTRQQTSYEQYF.

The genes are TRBV5-1 and TRBJ1-6, with 7 bases aligning to TRBD1. V gave up 0 bases and J gave up 10 bases; unmatched junction bases: 7. Germline CDR1 reads SGHRS; CDR2 reads YFSETQ. The CDR3 extends over 15 amino acids. The CDR3 loop is CASSLETGQGSPLHF. In DNA form, the CDR3 reads TGCGCCAGCAGCTTGGAGACAGGGCAGGGGTCACCCCTCCACTTT.

The chain combines TRBV9 with TRBJ2-7; D possibly corresponds to TRBD2 (6 bases). In germline, CDR1 is SGDLS, CDR2 YYNGEE. The V gene lost 2 bases and the J gene lost 5 bases, with 14 bases spanning the gap. This CDR3 has 14 amino acids. For the CDR3, the DNA is TGTGCCAGCAGCGTTTTGCCCGGGAGAGACGAGCAGTACTTC. Its protein product is CASSVLPGRDEQYF. The full variable domain, its missing parts supplied by reference TRBV9 and TRBJ2-7, is DSGVTQTPKHLITATGQRVTLRCSPRSGDLSVYWYQQSLDQGLQFLIQYYNGEERAKGNILERFSAQQFPDLHSELNLSSLELGDSALYFCASSVLPGRDEQYFGPGTRLTVT.

This clonotype came up a few times. J is TRBJ2-5 and V is TRBV29-1; D remains ambiguous. This CDR3 comprises 13 residues. V was pared by 8 bases and J by 5 bases, with 18 bases between. Germline V lookup: CDR1 SQVTM, CDR2 ANQGSEA. The CDR3 region is CSTYMRRRETQYF. For the CDR3, the DNA is TGCAGCACATATATGAGGCGTAGGGAGACCCAGTACTTC.

The V and J genes are TRBV7-8 and TRBJ2-3; 11 bases match TRBD2. Trimming took 5 bases from V and 2 from J; bases not matched to a gene: 18. This CDR3 region has 20 residues. Looked up from germline, CDR1 is SGHVS and CDR2 is FQNEAQ. The DNA of the CDR3 is TGTGCCAGCAGCCGGGGACTAGCGGCTCGACGGCGTGATTACACAGATACGCAGTATTTT. As protein: CASSRGLAARRRDYTDTQYF. The complete variable domain, with remaining parts taken from reference TRBV7-8 and TRBJ2-3, reads GAGVSQSPRYKVAKRGQDVALRCDPISGHVSLFWYQQALGQGPEFLTYFQNEAQLDKSGLPSDRFFAERPEGSVSTLKIQRTQQEDSAVYLCASSRGLAARRRDYTDTQYFGPGTRLTVL.